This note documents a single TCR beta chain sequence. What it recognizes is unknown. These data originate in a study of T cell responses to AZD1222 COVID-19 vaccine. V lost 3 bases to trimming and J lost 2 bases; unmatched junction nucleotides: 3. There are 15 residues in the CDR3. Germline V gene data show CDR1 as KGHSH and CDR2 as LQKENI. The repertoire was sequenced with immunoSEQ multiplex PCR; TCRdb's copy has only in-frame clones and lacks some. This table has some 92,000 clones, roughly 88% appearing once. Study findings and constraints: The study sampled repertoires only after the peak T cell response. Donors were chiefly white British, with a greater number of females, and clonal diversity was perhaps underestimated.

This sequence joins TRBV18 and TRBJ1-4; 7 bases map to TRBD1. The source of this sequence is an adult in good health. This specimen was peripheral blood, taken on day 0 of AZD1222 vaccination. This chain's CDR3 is CASSPKGATNEKLFF. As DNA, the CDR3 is TGTGCCAGCTCACCGAAGGGGGCGACTAATGAAAAACTGTTTTTT. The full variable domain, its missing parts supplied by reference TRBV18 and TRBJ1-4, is NAGVMQNPRHLVRRRGQEARLRCSPMKGHSHVYWYRQLPEEGLKFMVYLQKENIIDESGMPKERFSAEFPKEGPSILRIQQVVRGDSAAYFCASSPKGATNEKLFFGSGTQLSVL.